These 11 T cell receptor beta chains originate from one sample sequenced in a study of molecular identifiers for immune sequencing clone quantification. TCRdb re-analysed the PCR reads in MiXCR, keeping a single row per CDR3 protein. The data show around 480,000 distinct CDR3 sequences, roughly 23% seen once. Sequencing was done on a sample of naive CD8+ T cells from blood, with Jurkat cell RNA spiked in. Subset described: FACS-sorted CD8+CD4-CCR7+CD45RA+ naive T cells. The origin of the receptors is a human donor in good health. Some libraries in this study had Jurkat cell RNA spiked in.

This chain connects TRBV9 to TRBJ2-2; D is possibly TRBD1 (6 bases). Trimming left V 0 bases short and J 6 bases short, with 15 bases between. The CDR3 spans 16 residues. Per the germline V gene, CDR1 is SGDLS and CDR2 is YYNGEE. CDR3 bases: TGTGCCAGCAGCGTAGCTCCTGAGGGGGACGCCGGGGAGCTGTTTTTT. Translation gives CASSVAPEGDAGELFF.

This clonotype has at least ten counts. The chain recombines TRBV6-5 with TRBJ2-3, with 15 positions matching TRBD2. Trimming at V came to 6 bases and at J to 6 bases, leaving 10 bases not matched to a gene. CDR1 is MNHEY and CDR2 is SVGAGI in the germline V gene. This CDR3 has 17 residues. The CDR3 loop reads CASSGLAGGNFWDTQYF. The CDR3 region has the DNA TGTGCCAGCAGCGGACTAGCGGGGGGGAACTTCTGGGATACGCAGTATTTT.

The chain uses TRBV28 and TRBJ1-5; 9 bases match TRBD1. V shed 2 bases and J 4 bases; nucleotides not matched to a gene: 6. The CDR3 spans 16 residues. The V gene's germline CDR1 is MDHEN and CDR2 SYDVKM. The CDR3 DNA follows: TGTGCCAGCAGTTTAAGGTTGACAGGGGGTAATCAGCCCCAGCATTTT. This translates into CASSLRLTGGNQPQHF.

The J gene is TRBJ2-1, the V gene TRBV19; 8 bases match TRBD2. Germline assignment: CDR1 LNHDA and CDR2 SQIVND (reference sequence). The J segment lost 8 bases and the V segment lost 6 bases, leaving 9 bases of the junction unmatched. This CDR3 spans 14 amino acids. Here the CDR3 reads CASRAGGELYEQFF. CDR3 nucleotides: TGTGCCAGTAGGGCGGGGGGCGAGCTCTATGAGCAGTTCTTC.

This clonotype was recorded many times. The chain couples TRBV5-1 to TRBJ2-5; 10 nucleotides line up with TRBD2. V lost 1 base, J lost 0 bases, and 6 bases stayed unmatched. The CDR3 spans 17 residues. The germline V gene encodes CDR1 SGHRS and CDR2 YFSETQ. The CDR3 reads CASSLRGLAPYQETQYF. The CDR3 region has the DNA TGCGCCAGCAGCTTGAGGGGACTAGCGCCGTACCAAGAGACCCAGTACTTC.

This clonotype was observed a handful of times. The CDR3 coding sequence is TGTGCCAGCAGCCGAGAGCCTAGGGCGGGAGGCACAGATACGCAGTATTTT. It is translated as CASSREPRAGGTDTQYF. The genes are TRBV7-6 and TRBJ2-3; 7 bases match TRBD2. This CDR3 is built from 17 residues. Germline V CDR1 and CDR2: SGHVS, FNYEAQ. Unmatched junction bases numbered 12, after V lost 5 bases and J lost 1 base.

With regard to this clonotype: A read error may explain this, as a much larger clone is one base away. This sequence joins TRBV29-1 and TRBJ2-7; 7 nucleotides align to TRBD1. V was pared by 1 base and J by 2 bases, with 8 bases of the junction left unmatched. The CDR3 is 15 amino acids. Germline assignment: CDR1 SQVTM and CDR2 ANQGSEA. CDR3 nucleotides: TGCAGCGTTGAAGGTCTGACGACAGGGCCCTACGAGCAGTACTTC. It encodes CSVEGLTTGPYEQYF.

Concerning this clonotype itself: It may be a read error: a sequence one base away is much more abundant. The chain is built from TRBV29-1 and TRBJ2-1; D is perhaps TRBD1 (5 bases). Trimming left V 6 bases short and J 9 bases short, with 15 bases between. The germline CDR1 and CDR2 sequences are SQVTM and ANQGSEA. The CDR3 is made up of 12 amino acids. The CDR3 protein is CSVTTRGREQFF. The CDR3 DNA reads TGCAGCGTGACGACAAGGGGCCGTGAGCAGTTCTTC.

Regarding this clonotype: A much larger clone lies a single base off, so this may be a read error. As the CDR3 is not closed by the conserved phenylalanine or tryptophan, this likely results from a read error. For the CDR3, the DNA is TGTGCCAGCAGTTATCATGGAGCCTACGAGCAGTACTCC. As protein: CASSYHGAYEQYS. V usage is TRBV6-5 and J usage is TRBJ2-7; no firm D call. Germline V CDR1 and CDR2: MNHEY, SVGAGI. CDR3 length equals 13 residues. With 3 bases removed from V and 2 bases from J, the gap between germline ends came to 8 bases.

V usage is TRBV6-5 and J usage is TRBJ1-3; no clear D gene. There are 18 residues in the CDR3. With 5 bases removed from V and 1 base from J, the gap between germline ends came to 21 bases. Germline-derived CDR1 and CDR2 are MNHEY and SVGAGI. This chain's CDR3 is CASSPLFSSDPSGNTIYF. CDR3 nucleotides: TGTGCCAGCAGTCCCCTCTTCTCGTCAGATCCGTCTGGAAACACCATATATTTT.

This clonotype came up many times. The chain links TRBV14 to TRBJ1-1, with a tentative D call TRBD1 (6 bases). Trimming cost V 3 bases and J 1 base, with 15 bases left between them. There are 16 residues in the CDR3. CDR1 SGHDN and CDR2 FVKESK come from the germline V gene. In DNA, the CDR3 is TGTGCCAGCAGCCACCCAAGGGGGATATGGAACACTGAAGCTTTCTTT. Translated: CASSHPRGIWNTEAFF.